This T cell receptor (beta chain) was sequenced for a study of control samples from healthy donors and cancer patients (dated by TCRdb to 2020 to 2021). A note on this clone: Which antigen it targets is not known. No much larger clone exists at a distance of one base, and base qualities are not known.

The method was the immunoSEQ multiplex PCR assay. TCRdb stores this immuneACCESS table with in-frame sequences only. Part of the clones is absent; in the studies checked, under half of the shortfall reflects unresolved V genes, and no reason is known for the rest. Recorded for this sample are over 45,000 clones; around nine tenths of them occurred a single time. The ten biggest clones cover 0.65% to 0.95% of the sample. The CDR3 runs 16 residues from the cysteine to the phenylalanine. The kept DNA is CDR3 alone, 48 bases in frame from the first base. For CDR1 and CDR2, the germline V gene lists SGHRS and YFSETQ. Between the V and J ends, shortened by 1 base and 2 bases respectively, the junction contains 12 bases.

In this chain, TRBV5-1 is recombined with TRBJ2-2, and TRBD2 may be the D gene, going by 6 matching bases. This clonotype originated in a young man with colorectal cancer. Material for sequencing was PBMCs. The encoded CDR3 is CASSLSGGRNTGELFF. DNA sequence: TGCGCCAGCAGCTTGTCCGGGGGAAGAAACACCGGGGAGCTGTTTTTT.